There are a few counts of the clone carrying this TCR beta chain. No antigen is known for it. V trimming: 4 bases; J trimming: 3 bases; junction bases outside the gene matches: 3. The V gene's germline CDR1 is SGDLS and CDR2 YYNGEE. The CDR3 runs 15 residues. The source of the sample is a study of T cells in Graves' hyperthyroidism and ophthalmopathy. Overall study results and limits: Most thyroid clonotypes that were expanded above 0.001 also turned up in blood.

Template material for amplifying TCR beta CDR3 regions consisted of RNA transcripts. TCR CDR3 underwent first-round RT-PCR with the HTBI primer set. TCRdb re-analysed the multiplex PCR reads in MiXCR, keeping a single row per CDR3 protein. This repertoire shows roughly 380,000 distinct CDR3 sequences, roughly 15% found once; its top ten account for less than 6.5%. The sequenced material came from blood. The sequence was collected from a woman under 30 with Graves' hyperthyroidism. The chain couples TRBV9 to TRBJ2-2; 10 bases are a match to TRBD1. The CDR3 region is CASSTTGGDTGELFF. The DNA for the CDR3 is TGTGCCAGCAGCACGACAGGGGGCGACACCGGGGAGCTGTTTTTT. Using reference TRBV9 and TRBJ2-2 for the parts outside the CDR3, the full variable domain is DSGVTQTPKHLITATGQRVTLRCSPRSGDLSVYWYQQSLDQGLQFLIQYYNGEERAKGNILERFSAQQFPDLHSELNLSSLELGDSALYFCASSTTGGDTGELFFGEGSRLTVL.